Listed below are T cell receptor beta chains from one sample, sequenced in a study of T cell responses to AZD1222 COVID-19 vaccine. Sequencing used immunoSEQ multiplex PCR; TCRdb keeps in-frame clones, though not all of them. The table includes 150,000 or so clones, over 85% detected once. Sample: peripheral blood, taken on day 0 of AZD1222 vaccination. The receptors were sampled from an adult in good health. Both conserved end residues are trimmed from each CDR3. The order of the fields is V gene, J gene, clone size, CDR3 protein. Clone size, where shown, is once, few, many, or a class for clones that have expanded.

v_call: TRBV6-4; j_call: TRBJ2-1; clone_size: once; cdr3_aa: ASSDEYAEGEQF
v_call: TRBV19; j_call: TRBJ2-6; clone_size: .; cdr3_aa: ASTRGYRRAGANVLT
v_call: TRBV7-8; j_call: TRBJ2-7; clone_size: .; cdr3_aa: ASSSSGTSFSYEQY
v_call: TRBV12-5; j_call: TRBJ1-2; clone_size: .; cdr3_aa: ASGRIQGAPEYGYT
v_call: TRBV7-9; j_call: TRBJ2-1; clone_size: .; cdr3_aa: ASSLTTGSSYNEQF
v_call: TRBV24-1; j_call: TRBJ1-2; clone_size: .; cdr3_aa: ATSDFSGYEGYT
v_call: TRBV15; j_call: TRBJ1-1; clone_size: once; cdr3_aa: ATSPGQMNTEAF
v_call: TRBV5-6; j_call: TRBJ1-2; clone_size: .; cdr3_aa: ASRDWTAFFYGYT
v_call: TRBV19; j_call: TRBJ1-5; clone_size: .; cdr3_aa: ASSISIYSNQPQH
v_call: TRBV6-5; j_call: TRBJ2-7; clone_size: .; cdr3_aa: ASSTGLSSYEQY
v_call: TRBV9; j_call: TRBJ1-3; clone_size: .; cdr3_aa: ASSASGQGANTIY
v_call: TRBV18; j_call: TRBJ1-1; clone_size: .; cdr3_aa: ASSPNQGNTEAF
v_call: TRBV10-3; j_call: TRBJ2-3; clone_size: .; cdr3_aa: AIRQTSGYSTDTQY
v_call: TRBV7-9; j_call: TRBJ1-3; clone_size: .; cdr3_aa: ASSLALDRASGNTIY
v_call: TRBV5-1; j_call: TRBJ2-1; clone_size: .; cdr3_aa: ASSKSGTGPSSYNEQF
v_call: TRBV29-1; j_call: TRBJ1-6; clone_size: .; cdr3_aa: SVQPFYNSPLH
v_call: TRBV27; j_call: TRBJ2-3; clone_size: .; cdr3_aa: ASSDPGDTQY
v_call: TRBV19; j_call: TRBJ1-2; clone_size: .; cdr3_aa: ASSLPRQGRGYGYT
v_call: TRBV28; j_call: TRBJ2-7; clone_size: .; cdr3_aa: ASSSGTSGIYEQY
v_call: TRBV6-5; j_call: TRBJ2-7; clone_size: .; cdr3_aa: ASSPLGGSYEQY
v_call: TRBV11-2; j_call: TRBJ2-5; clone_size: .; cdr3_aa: ASSLEGVSRGTQY
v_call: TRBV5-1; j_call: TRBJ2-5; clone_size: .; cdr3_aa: ASSSSGSSETQY
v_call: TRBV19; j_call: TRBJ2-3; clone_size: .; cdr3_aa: ASSIRLRGDTQY
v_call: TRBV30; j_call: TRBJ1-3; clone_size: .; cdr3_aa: AWSVAGVTGNTIY
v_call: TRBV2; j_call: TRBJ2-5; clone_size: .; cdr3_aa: AGRRGRNQETQY
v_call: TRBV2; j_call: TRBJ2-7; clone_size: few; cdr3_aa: ASKAYPYEQY